This T cell receptor (beta chain) was recorded in a study of blood T cells in healthy people across ages (dated by TCRdb to between 2015 and 2016). In the study overall: In model experiments, roughly one uniquely barcoded TCR beta cDNA molecule per two T cells was captured by template switching. To track age-related changes in TCR beta repertoire diversity, the study relied on deep sequencing normalized with unique cDNA molecular identifiers. The donors were divided into four age groups: young (average approximately 15 years), middle-aged (over 35), aged (approximately 64) and long-lived (roughly 82). Donors of different ages were randomly distributed across sequencing lanes to avoid experimental bias. For two donors (one aged 18 to 30 and one aged 80 or older), the study analyzed two additional independent replicas of 1 million unique cDNA reads from the same blood draw. Here is what the overall study found, with its caveats: Observed TCR beta diversity correlated strongly with the percentage of naive T cells measured by flow cytometry. Bulk unsorted PBMC profiling prevented conclusive comparison of naive and antigen-experienced compartments. Observed TCR beta diversity per million T cells fell roughly linearly with age, and a significant reduction was already apparent by age roughly 41. Because the CMV infection status of the donors was unknown, age-related changes in expanded clonotypes may potentially have been confounded. The long-lived group showed more naive CD4+ T cells, fewer expanded clones and increased TCR diversity than the aged group, suggesting age selection. Total diversity estimates from one million sequenced T cells were considered lower bounds and underestimates.

The 39 donors, aged 6 to 90 years, were systemically healthy Caucasian individuals from Russia. About 9.8 milliliters of peripheral blood were drawn from each donor into EDTA-treated Vacutainer tubes. Ficoll-Paque density-gradient centrifugation was used to isolate PBMCs, with at least 7 million obtained per sample. Trizol reagent was used to extract total RNA from the PBMCs, yielding at least 5.5 micrograms per sample. For every donor, flow cytometry on a PBMC aliquot measured the percentage of naive CD45RAhigh/CD27high T cells. The method was 5' RACE. TCRdb shows the sequencer as Illumina HiSeq 2500. A second PCR of about 7 to 12 cycles was run with a J-beta primer mix and a sample-barcoded 5' primer. A unique molecular identifier was introduced onto each TCR beta cDNA molecule by a template-switch 5' adaptor carrying 12 random nucleotides. Each sample yielded at least 2.5 million CDR3-containing paired-end reads. The Mint cDNA synthesis kit, primed by a TRBC-specific oligonucleotide, was used to synthesize first-strand cDNA from all RNA. After uracil-DNA glycosylase treatment, a first 18-cycle PCR used universal primers M1SS and BC2_uni_R on all cDNA. As for how the authors treated the data: For normalization, 1 million high-quality reads, each with a distinct molecular identifier, were randomly selected from each sample. Reads sharing molecular identifiers were discarded rather than binned into consensus sequences. MiTCR, set to a Q25 quality threshold and the strictest error-elimination algorithm, was used for CDR3 identification, clonotype clustering and error correction. Lower-bound total TCR beta diversity was estimated with a nonparametric unseen species model using Euler transformation. TCRdb itself trimmed the public reads at Q25 with fastp, ran MiXCR and retained productive beta chains. When rows share a CDR3 protein, they turn into one entry using the most common DNA and genes. Here the V and J calls rest on TCRdb's processing, not on the authors' analysis. This sample holds hundreds of thousands of distinct CDR3 sequences; about 24% were observed only once. The ten largest clonotypes hold around a fifth of the sample.

As regards this clonotype: The target of this receptor is not known. No base quality information exists; no much larger clone differs at one position.

There are 13 amino acids in the CDR3, from cysteine to phenylalanine inclusive. The sequence is cut down to CDR3 DNA, 39 bases in frame from base 1. From the germline V gene, CDR1 is KGHDR and CDR2 is SFDVKD. Trimming removed 7 bases from V and 7 bases from J, leaving 14 bases between the germline ends. The sequence links TRBV24-1 to TRBJ2-3; too little of a D gene remains to name it. The source of this sequence is a man between 65 and 85 years old in good health. Source material: blood. The DNA reads TGTGCCACCAGCAAGGACCCTGGGTATACGCAGTATTTT. Its translation reads: CATSKDPGYTQYF.